The 27 T cell receptor beta chains in this list originate from one sample, sequenced in a study of T cell repertoires in cytomegalovirus infection. TCRdb reanalysed the reads using MiXCR and keeps one entry per CDR3 protein. Seen here are roughly 860,000 distinct CDR3 sequences, about 33% observed once, and the top ten hold around 12%. Their cognate antigens are unknown. Source: cultured CD8+ T cells from PBMCs, taken from culture after CMV antigen stimulation. These receptors were obtained from a human donor in good health (CMV status not recorded). Some clones in this sample may be carry-over from other donors' samples.

The V call is TRBV27, the J call TRBJ2-7; D unresolved. Trimming removed 6 bases from V and 2 bases from J, with 11 bases in between. Germline CDR1 reads MNHEY; CDR2 reads SMNVEV (reference sequence). The CDR3 consists of 13 residues. This chain's CDR3 is CASRSRFPYEQYF. In DNA, the CDR3 is TGTGCCAGCAGGTCAAGGTTCCCCTACGAGCAGTACTTC.

The J gene is TRBJ1-6, the V gene TRBV6-6; D is uncertain. The CDR3 is made up of 15 amino acids. V was pared by 6 bases and J by 6 bases, with 15 bases between. Germline CDR1 is MNHNY and CDR2 is SVGAGI (reference sequence). CDR3 coding DNA: TGTGCCAGCAGGACCCCCGACATGATTAATTCACCCCTCCACTTT. Its protein is CASRTPDMINSPLHF.

The chain has TRBV7-6 and TRBJ2-7; perhaps D is TRBD1 or TRBD2 (7 bases each). CDR1 is SGHVS and CDR2 is FNYEAQ in the germline V gene. The ends were cut back, 5 bases at V and 2 bases at J, with 16 bases in the middle. The CDR3 has 15 residues. The CDR3 spells CASSRGGGGPYEQYF. For the CDR3, the DNA is TGTGCCAGCAGCCGAGGGGGCGGGGGACCCTACGAGCAGTACTTC.

As to this clonotype: Germline is not matched at one junction end, which may reflect a read error. J is TRBJ2-1 and V is TRBV6-6, with no clear D. Germline CDR1 is MNHNY and CDR2 is SVGAGI (reference sequence). This CDR3 is built from 10 residues. CDR3 DNA: TGTGCCAGCAGTTACGGGTATATTTACTTC. It encodes CASSYGYIYF.

J is TRBJ2-4 and V is TRBV6-5; weak D call: TRBD1 (7 bases). This CDR3 is built from 14 residues. The V gene's germline CDR1 is MNHEY and CDR2 SVGAGI. V lost 7 bases and J lost 6, with 16 bases in between. The CDR3 nucleotides read TGTGCCAGCATGACACAGGGGCGGGGAAACATTCAGTACTTC. Translated, it gives CASMTQGRGNIQYF.

The CDR3 DNA sequence: TGTGCCACCAGCAACTACAGGGGCAATGAGCAGTTCTTC. It yields the protein CATSNYRGNEQFF. V is TRBV15 and J is TRBJ2-1; TRBD1 matches at 7 bases. This CDR3 is built from 13 residues. CDR1 and CDR2 from the germline V gene are LNHNV and YYDKDF (reference sequence). After removal of 4 bases from V and 6 bases from J, the junction contained 3 bases not matched to a gene.

This clonotype was recorded many times. The gene calls are TRBV7-6 and TRBJ2-5; D uncertain. The germline V gene has CDR1 SGHVS and CDR2 FNYEAQ. This CDR3 spans 13 amino acids. Trimming took 4 bases from V and 5 from J, leaving 11 bases between them. CDR3 residues: CASSSIRTETQYF. As DNA, the CDR3 is TGTGCCAGCAGCTCCATTAGGACGGAGACCCAGTACTTC.

This clonotype was counted a few times. The chain couples TRBV6-2 or TRBV6-3 to TRBJ2-1; no clear D gene. This CDR3 contains 20 residues. In germline, CDR1 is MNHEY, CDR2 SVGEGT. V was pared by 7 bases and J by 0 bases, with 28 bases between. DNA for the CDR3: TGTGCCAGCACTGCTTACCCTCGGCAGTCTCACTTGAGCTCCTACAATGAGCAGTTCTTC. Translated, it gives CASTAYPRQSHLSSYNEQFF.

This clonotype was detected a few times. The chain carries TRBV7-9 and TRBJ2-3; TRBD2 agrees at 7 bases. The CDR3 covers 15 residues. V dropped 2 bases and J dropped 2; count of bases not matched to a gene: 4. The germline gives CDR1 SEHNR, CDR2 FQNEAQ (reference sequence). The CDR3 DNA is TGTGCCAGCAGCTTATCGGCGGGGGACACAGATACGCAGTATTTT. This sequence encodes CASSLSAGDTDTQYF.

The chain is built from TRBV4-3 and TRBJ1-3; D gene ambiguous. The length of the CDR3 is 17 residues. The V and J ends lost 0 bases and 11 bases respectively, with 23 bases between them. Germline CDR1 is LGHNA and CDR2 is YSLEER. In DNA, the CDR3 is TGCGCCAGCAGCCAAGATCTTTTGTTGGTCGACACAATCCCCATATATTTT. Its protein product is CASSQDLLLVDTIPIYF.

This clonotype has more than one count but fewer than ten. This chain uses TRBV28 with TRBJ2-1; tentatively, D is TRBD1 (5 bases). The CDR3 length is 17 residues. V lost 0 bases to trimming and J lost 1 base, with 13 bases between them. The V gene's germline CDR1 is MDHEN and CDR2 SYDVKM. CDR3 nucleotides: TGTGCCAGCAGTTTATGGGGGCGGAAGAATTCCTACAATGAGCAGTTCTTC. It specifies CASSLWGRKNSYNEQFF.

This clonotype was observed once. The V call is TRBV12-5, the J call TRBJ1-2; D not resolved. Germline-derived CDR1 and CDR2 are LGHNT and FRNRAP. The V gene lost 2 bases and the J gene lost 7 bases, with 5 bases spanning the gap. The CDR3 totals 11 residues. The CDR3 DNA follows: TGTGCTAGTGGTTTGTTCCCTGGCTACACCTTC. It is translated as CASGLFPGYTF.

V is TRBV6-4 and J is TRBJ1-5, with 7 bases fitting TRBD1. Germline V gives CDR1 MRHNA, CDR2 SNTAGT. J gave up 5 bases and V 3 bases, and 13 bases lay outside the gene matches. This CDR3 has 17 amino acids. The chain's CDR3 is CASSEGVGQGGYQPQHF. In nucleotides, the CDR3 is TGTGCCAGCAGTGAGGGGGTTGGGCAGGGGGGATATCAGCCCCAGCATTTT.

The chain joins TRBV6-2 or TRBV6-3 to TRBJ1-1; D unresolved. Trimming removed 2 bases at V and 1 base at J, with 8 bases between. Germline V lookup: CDR1 MNHEY, CDR2 SVGEGT. The CDR3 length is 14 residues. The CDR3 nucleotides read TGTGCCAGCAGTTACAACACGGAGAACACTGAAGCTTTCTTT. This gives the protein CASSYNTENTEAFF.

Worth noting for this clonotype: Germline is not matched at one junction end, which may reflect a read error. The gene calls are TRBV7-7 and TRBJ1-2, with D maybe TRBD1 (5 bases). CDR3 size: 17 residues. CDR1 SSHAT and CDR2 FNYEAQ come from the germline V gene (reference sequence). The CDR3 loop is CASSPPIGGGLNYGYTF. The CDR3 nucleotides read TGTGCTAGCAGCCCCCCAATCGGGGGGGGTCTTAACTATGGCTACACCTTC.

The V gene is TRBV2, the J gene TRBJ2-1, with TRBD2 as a possible D gene (5 bases). This CDR3 has 13 amino acids. Germline loops: CDR1 SNHLY, CDR2 FYNNEI. Deletions cut 7 bases from V and 2 bases from J, with 9 bases between. CDR3 in amino acids: CASKERTYNEQFF. The CDR3 DNA is TGTGCCAGCAAGGAGCGGACCTACAATGAGCAGTTCTTC. The entire variable domain, with the rest obtained from reference TRBV2 and TRBJ2-1, is as follows: EPEVTQTPSHQVTQMGQEVILRCVPISNHLYFYWYRQILGQKVEFLVSFYNNEISEKSEIFDDQFSVERPDGSNFTLKIRSTKLEDSAMYFCASKERTYNEQFFGPGTRLTVL.

This clonotype was found many times. This rearrangement joins TRBV7-8 to TRBJ2-1; TRBD2 is a possible D gene (5 bases). CDR3 length: 12 residues. With 4 bases removed from V and 13 bases from J, the gap between germline ends came to 14 bases. Germline V gene sequence: CDR1 SGHVS, CDR2 FQNEAQ. CDR3 coding DNA: TGTGCCAGCAGCTCAAAGGCCGGGGATCAGTTCTTC. It yields the protein CASSSKAGDQFF. The full variable domain, completed using reference TRBV7-8 and TRBJ2-1, is GAGVSQSPRYKVAKRGQDVALRCDPISGHVSLFWYQQALGQGPEFLTYFQNEAQLDKSGLPSDRFFAERPEGSVSTLKIQRTQQEDSAVYLCASSSKAGDQFFGPGTRLTVL.

The J gene is TRBJ2-1, the V gene TRBV19, with 9 positions matching TRBD2. V gave up 0 bases and J gave up 8 bases; unmatched junction bases: 2. In germline, CDR1 is LNHDA, CDR2 SQIVND (reference sequence). This CDR3 has 14 residues. In DNA form, the CDR3 reads TGTGCCAGTAGTATAGAGACTAGCGGAGATGAGCAGTTCTTC. Translating gives CASSIETSGDEQFF.

V usage is TRBV5-1 and J usage is TRBJ2-3; D call uncertain. The CDR3 extends over 15 amino acids. The ends were cut back, 3 bases at V and 2 bases at J, with 13 bases in the middle. The germline V gene encodes CDR1 SGHRS and CDR2 YFSETQ. The CDR3 here is CASSSRDTFTDTQYF. CDR3 in DNA: TGCGCCAGCAGCTCGAGAGACACCTTCACAGATACGCAGTATTTT.

A note on this clonotype: One junction end disagrees with the germline gene, perhaps due to a read error. This chain links TRBV19 with TRBJ1-2; no firm D call. The germline CDR1 and CDR2 sequences are LNHDA and SQIVND (reference sequence). The CDR3 runs 16 residues. CDR3 nucleotides: TGTGCCAGTAGTCGGAGGAGGGTGGACTACCTTTATGGCTTCACCTTC. It encodes CASSRRRVDYLYGFTF.

This clonotype was detected only a few times. The chain is built from TRBV7-6 and TRBJ1-1; possibly TRBD1 for D (5 bases). CDR3 length equals 13 residues. Germline V gene lookup returns CDR1 SGHVS and CDR2 FNYEAQ. V was pared by 6 bases and J by 4 bases, with 12 bases between. Here the CDR3 DNA reads TGTGCCAGCAGTGGTGGGACCGTCACTGAAGCTTTCTTT. It yields the protein CASSGGTVTEAFF.

V gene TRBV5-5 combines with J gene TRBJ2-5; D could derive from TRBD1 or TRBD2 (6 bases each). V dropped 1 base and J dropped 3 bases, with 28 bases sitting between them. From germline, CDR1 is SGHKS and CDR2 YYEKEE (reference sequence). This CDR3 comprises 20 residues. CDR3 DNA sequence: TGTGCCAGCAGCTTGTACCCCCCGACTAGTGGGGGCCGAACTGAAGAGACCCAGTACTTC. Protein: CASSLYPPTSGGRTEETQYF.

This clonotype appeared once. V is TRBV27 and J is TRBJ1-5; D remains ambiguous. CDR1 is MNHEY, CDR2 SMNVEV, per germline (reference sequence). The CDR3 totals 12 residues. CDR3 sequence reads: CAAGESNQPQHF. For the CDR3, the DNA is TGTGCTGCTGGGGAGAGCAATCAGCCCCAGCATTTT.

The V and J genes are TRBV7-9 and TRBJ2-7; D is ambiguous. CDR1 SEHNR and CDR2 FQNEAQ come from the germline V gene (reference sequence). The length of the CDR3 is 12 residues. With 8 bases removed from V and 2 bases from J, the gap between germline ends came to 10 bases. CDR3 DNA: TGTGCCAGCTGTGACAATACCTACGAGCAGTACTTC. It yields the protein CASCDNTYEQYF. The whole variable domain, remainder taken from reference TRBV7-9 and TRBJ2-7, is DTGVSQNPRHKITKRGQNVTFRCDPISEHNRLYWYRQTLGQGPEFLTYFQNEAQLEKSRLLSDRFSAERPKGSFSTLEIQRTEQGDSAMYLCASCDNTYEQYFGPGTRLTVT.

This chain connects TRBV27 to TRBJ2-2, with 7 bases fitting TRBD1. The CDR3 spans 15 residues. The V segment lost 5 bases and the J segment 6 bases; nucleotides outside the gene matches: 9. CDR1 is MNHEY and CDR2 is SMNVEV in the germline V gene (reference sequence). CDR3 nucleotides: TGTGCCAGCAGTCTACAGGGGCGTTACGCCGGGGAGCTGTTTTTT. Translated: CASSLQGRYAGELFF.

The rearrangement links TRBV25-1 to TRBJ2-2, with D perhaps TRBD2 (5 bases). Germline V gene data show CDR1 as MGHDK and CDR2 as SYGVNS. This CDR3 has 15 residues. Trimming left V 3 bases short and J 3 bases short, with 11 bases between. The CDR3 DNA follows: TGTGCCAGCAGTGAGCCTAAGGACTACACCGGGGAGCTGTTTTTT. Translating gives CASSEPKDYTGELFF.

The genes are TRBV7-8 and TRBJ2-7; possibly TRBD1 for D (6 bases). The CDR3 loop spans 14 amino acids. Per germline, CDR1 SGHVS and CDR2 FQNEAQ. Trimming took 2 bases from V and 4 from J, leaving 12 bases between them. DNA of the CDR3: TGTGCCAGCAGCTTACGGCCCAGGGGTTACGAGCAGTACTTC. Protein sequence: CASSLRPRGYEQYF.